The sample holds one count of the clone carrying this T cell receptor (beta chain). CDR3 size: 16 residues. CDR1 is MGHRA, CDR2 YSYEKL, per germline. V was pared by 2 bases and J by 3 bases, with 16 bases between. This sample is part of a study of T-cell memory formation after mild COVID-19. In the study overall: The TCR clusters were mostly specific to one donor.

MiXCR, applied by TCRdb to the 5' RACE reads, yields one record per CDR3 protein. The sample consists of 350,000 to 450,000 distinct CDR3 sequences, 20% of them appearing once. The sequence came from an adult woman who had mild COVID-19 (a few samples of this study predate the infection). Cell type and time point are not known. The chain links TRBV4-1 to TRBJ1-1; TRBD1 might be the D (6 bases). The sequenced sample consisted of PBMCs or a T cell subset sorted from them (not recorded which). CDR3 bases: TGCGCCAGCAGCCAACCAGTCAGGGGCGCGCACACTGAAGCTTTCTTT. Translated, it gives CASSQPVRGAHTEAFF.